The TCR beta chain described here comes from a study of T cell repertoires in cytomegalovirus infection. Background on the study: CMV infection plus the matching HLA type was flagged by public TCR beta signatures.

Between the trimmed V and J ends, which lost 7 bases and 5 bases, there was a span of 14 bases. The CDR3 totals 13 residues. Germline V gene sequence: CDR1 LNHDA, CDR2 SQIVND (reference sequence). TCRdb reanalysed the reads using MiXCR and keeps one entry per CDR3 protein. This sample yields about 230,000 distinct CDR3 sequences, of which 22% are seen a single time; about 20% belongs to the top ten. The rearrangement joins TRBV19 to TRBJ1-1; TRBD1 might be the D (6 bases). This sequence was found in a human donor in good health (CMV status not recorded). Some clones in this sample may be carry-over from other donors' samples. The sequenced sample consisted of CD8+ T cells from PBMCs. The CDR3 bases are TGTGCCAGTATCCATAGGGGGGTTACTGAAGCTTTCTTT. Amino acid sequence: CASIHRGVTEAFF.